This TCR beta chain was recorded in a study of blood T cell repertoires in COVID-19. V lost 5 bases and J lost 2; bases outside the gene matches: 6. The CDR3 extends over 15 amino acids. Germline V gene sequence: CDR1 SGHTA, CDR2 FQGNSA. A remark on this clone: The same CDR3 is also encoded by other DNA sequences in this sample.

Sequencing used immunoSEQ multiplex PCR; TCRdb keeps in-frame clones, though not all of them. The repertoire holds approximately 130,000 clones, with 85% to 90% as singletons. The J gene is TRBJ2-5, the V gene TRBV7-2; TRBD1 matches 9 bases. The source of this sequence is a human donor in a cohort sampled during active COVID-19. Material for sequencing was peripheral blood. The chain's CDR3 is CASSSDRGRQETQYF. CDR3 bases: TGTGCCAGCAGCAGCGACAGGGGGAGGCAAGAGACCCAGTACTTC.